This TCR beta chain was recovered during a study of T cell responses to AZD1222 COVID-19 vaccine. Comment on this clone: The antigen is not known.

Germline V gene sequence: CDR1 SEHNR, CDR2 FQNEAQ (reference sequence). Trimming took 0 bases from V and 5 from J, leaving 11 bases between them. The length of the CDR3 is 15 residues. Study-level results: White British donors predominated, females outnumbered males, and clonal diversity was possibly underestimated.

Sequencing was performed with immunoSEQ multiplex PCR; in TCRdb, only in-frame clones are kept and a portion is missing. The table lists about 190,000 clones, about nine tenths of them singletons. The source is an adult in good health. The chain has TRBV7-9 and TRBJ2-1, with D possibly being TRBD1 or TRBD2 (6 bases each). The source material was peripheral blood, sampled on day 0 of MenACWY control vaccination. DNA for the CDR3: TGTGCCAGCAGCTTAGCGGGGGGCTCTCACAATGAGCAGTTCTTC. It specifies CASSLAGGSHNEQFF.